This TCR beta chain originates from a study of chemoradiotherapy in HPV16-positive cancers. General study results and limits: In HPV16-positive patients, HPV-responsive T-cell expansion tracked better recurrence-free survival. Candidate HPV-specific clones and E7-related TCR motifs grew in tumor during treatment.

The protocol was immunoSEQ multiplex PCR, while the TCRdb copy is restricted to in-frame clones and leaves out a portion. The table shows about 17,000 clones, with more than 85% occurring only once. Turning to this clone: Its target is not known.

CDR1 MRHNA and CDR2 SNTAGT come from the germline V gene. This CDR3 comprises 15 residues. Trimming took 0 bases from V and 3 from J, leaving 11 bases between them. V gene TRBV6-4 combines with J gene TRBJ1-2; D is undetermined. The material was blood, obtained from a patient who underwent chemoradiotherapy. The sequence derives from a human donor with HPV-associated anogenital cancer. CDR3 DNA: TGTGCCAGCAGTGACTCAGGGAGGTTAGACTATGGCTACACCTTC. It is translated as CASSDSGRLDYGYTF.